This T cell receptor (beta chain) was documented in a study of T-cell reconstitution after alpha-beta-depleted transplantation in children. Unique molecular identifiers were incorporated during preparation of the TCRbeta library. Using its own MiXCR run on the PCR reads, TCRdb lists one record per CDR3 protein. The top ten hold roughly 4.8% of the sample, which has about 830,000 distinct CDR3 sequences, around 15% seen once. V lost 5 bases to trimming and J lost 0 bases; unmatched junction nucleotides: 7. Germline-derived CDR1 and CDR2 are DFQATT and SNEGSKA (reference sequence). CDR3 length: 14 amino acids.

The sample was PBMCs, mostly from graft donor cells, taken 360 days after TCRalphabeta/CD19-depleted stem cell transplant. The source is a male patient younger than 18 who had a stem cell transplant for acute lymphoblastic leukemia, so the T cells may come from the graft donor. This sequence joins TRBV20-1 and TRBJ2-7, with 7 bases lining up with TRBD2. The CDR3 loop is CSAWAGAFSYEQYF. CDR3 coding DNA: TGCAGTGCTTGGGCGGGAGCTTTCTCCTACGAGCAGTACTTC.